Shown below are 31 T cell receptor beta chains from a single sample sequenced in a study of OX40 agonist ivuxolimab in advanced cancers. Method: immunoSEQ multiplex PCR; TCRdb's copy keeps in-frame clones and lacks some. This table has tens of thousands of clones, around nine tenths appearing once. The sample was CD4+ or CD8+ T cells sorted from blood, taken in a trial of the OX40 agonist ivuxolimab. Source of these receptors: an adult with an advanced solid tumor such as melanoma, head and neck, liver or kidney cancer.

This sequence joins TRBV14 and TRBJ2-7, with TRBD1 identical over 8 bases. Germline V CDR1 and CDR2: SGHDN, FVKESK. This CDR3 comprises 14 residues. Trimming at V came to 3 bases and at J to 4 bases, leaving 5 bases not matched to a gene. CDR3 DNA: TGTGCCAGCAGCCACGGGACAGGACCTTACGAGCAGTACTTC. Its translation: CASSHGTGPYEQYF.

This clone was recorded once. The chain has TRBV9 and TRBJ2-7; D perhaps matches TRBD2 (5 bases). Germline values: CDR1 SGDLS, CDR2 YYNGEE. Trimming stripped 0 bases from V and 2 bases from J, with 9 bases between. The CDR3 extends over 14 amino acids. CDR3 in DNA: TGTGCCAGCAGCGTAGGGGAGTTAGCCTACGAGCAGTACTTC. Translating gives CASSVGELAYEQYF. Full variable domain (rest looked up from reference TRBV9 and TRBJ2-7): DSGVTQTPKHLITATGQRVTLRCSPRSGDLSVYWYQQSLDQGLQFLIQYYNGEERAKGNILERFSAQQFPDLHSELNLSSLELGDSALYFCASSVGELAYEQYFGPGTRLTVT.

This clone was found a few times. This chain connects TRBV19 to TRBJ1-1; D remains ambiguous. There are 14 residues in the CDR3. The V gene lost 7 bases and the J gene lost 5 bases, with 17 bases spanning the gap. The germline V gene encodes CDR1 LNHDA and CDR2 SQIVND (reference sequence). CDR3 region: CASNELAKTTEAFF. The DNA for the CDR3 is TGTGCCAGTAATGAGCTGGCTAAAACGACTGAAGCTTTCTTT.

The V call is TRBV19, the J call TRBJ2-1, with TRBD2 matching 12 bases. Germline V gene lookup returns CDR1 LNHDA and CDR2 SQIVND (reference sequence). This CDR3 has 14 amino acids. Losses at the gene ends were 3 bases for V and 6 bases for J; bases not matched to a gene: 0. Written as DNA, the CDR3 is TGTGCCAGTAGTATGACTAGCGGGAGCAATGAGCAGTTCTTC. This codes for CASSMTSGSNEQFF.

The gene calls are TRBV28 and TRBJ1-5, with unresolved D. Germline values: CDR1 MDHEN, CDR2 SYDVKM. This CDR3 region has 15 residues. Trimming removed 5 bases from V and 4 bases from J, with 15 bases in between. CDR3 nucleotide sequence: TGTGCCAGCAGTCCTCCGAGGACGGGGAATCAGCCCCAGCATTTT. This encodes CASSPPRTGNQPQHF.

For the CDR3, the DNA is TGTGCCAGCAGCCCCGGGACTAGCGGGGAGAACCTGTTCACAGATACGCAGTATTTT. Translation: CASSPGTSGENLFTDTQYF. The V gene is TRBV7-6, the J gene TRBJ2-3; 13 bases line up with TRBD2. The CDR3 is 19 amino acids. Germline lookup yields CDR1 SGHVS and CDR2 FNYEAQ. V lost 5 bases and J lost 2; bases outside the gene matches: 13.

This clone was counted a few times. The chain joins TRBV18 to TRBJ2-5; unclear D gene. The V gene's germline CDR1 is KGHSH and CDR2 LQKENI. The CDR3 has 15 residues. V was pared by 3 bases and J by 2 bases, with 13 bases between. CDR3 residues: CASSPGPGPQETQYF. CDR3 DNA sequence: TGTGCCAGCTCACCGGGCCCGGGCCCACAAGAGACCCAGTACTTC.

This clone has only one observation. The V gene is TRBV5-1, the J gene TRBJ2-5, with D perhaps TRBD1 (6 bases). Trimming removed 0 bases at V and 4 bases at J, with 13 bases between. Germline V gene lookup returns CDR1 SGHRS and CDR2 YFSETQ. The CDR3 is 15 residues long. The CDR3 is CASSLASGVLETQYF. The CDR3 DNA follows: TGCGCCAGCAGCTTGGCCTCAGGGGTCTTAGAGACCCAGTACTTC.

The chain couples TRBV9 to TRBJ2-6, with TRBD1 identical over 7 bases. V lost 4 bases to trimming and J lost 0 bases; unmatched junction nucleotides: 13. In germline, CDR1 is SGDLS, CDR2 YYNGEE. The CDR3 is made up of 19 amino acids. The CDR3 is CASSSRDSKRFSGANVLTF. In DNA, the CDR3 is TGTGCCAGCAGCTCCCGGGACAGCAAACGATTCTCTGGGGCCAACGTCCTGACTTTC.

The gene calls are TRBV9 and TRBJ2-1, with TRBD1 identical over 7 bases. The CDR3 totals 17 residues. The V segment lost 0 bases and the J segment 7 bases; nucleotides outside the gene matches: 13. Germline loops: CDR1 SGDLS, CDR2 YYNGEE. CDR3 sequence (DNA): TGTGCCAGCAGCGTAGATACTGGAGACAGGGTAATGAATGAGCAGTTCTTC. Protein: CASSVDTGDRVMNEQFF.

With respect to this clone: In the same sample, other DNA sequences code for this CDR3. The V gene is TRBV18, the J gene TRBJ1-5, with D uncertain. The CDR3 runs to 14 residues. The V end was cut by 0 bases, the J end by 4 bases, with 7 bases between. The germline CDR1 and CDR2 sequences are KGHSH and LQKENI. CDR3 DNA sequence: TGTGCCAGCTCACCACCCGGAGGGAATCAGCCCCAGCATTTT. The encoded protein is CASSPPGGNQPQHF.

The rearrangement joins TRBV19 to TRBJ1-5, with 10 bases fitting TRBD1. V was pared by 5 bases and J by 2 bases, with 9 bases of the junction left unmatched. There are 17 residues in the CDR3. From germline, CDR1 is LNHDA and CDR2 SQIVND (reference sequence). CDR3 DNA: TGTGCCAGTAGTCGACCGGGACAGGGGATCGGCAATCAGCCCCAGCATTTT. Translated: CASSRPGQGIGNQPQHF.

This chain joins TRBV28 and TRBJ1-1; D perhaps matches TRBD1 (6 bases). This CDR3 region has 14 residues. The germline V gene encodes CDR1 MDHEN and CDR2 SYDVKM. V was shortened by 3 bases and J by 1 base, with 9 bases between the two germline ends. CDR3 protein: CASSFAGANTEAFF. The CDR3 DNA is TGTGCCAGCAGTTTTGCAGGGGCGAACACTGAAGCTTTCTTT.

The V and J genes are TRBV7-3 and TRBJ2-1; 7 bases match TRBD2. The J segment lost 4 bases and the V segment lost 4 bases, leaving 10 bases of the junction unmatched. Germline CDR1 and CDR2: SGHTA and FQGTGA. The CDR3 covers 16 residues. The CDR3 sequence is CASSSLSSGVYNEQFF. CDR3 in DNA: TGTGCCAGCAGCTCTCTGTCCAGCGGGGTTTACAATGAGCAGTTCTTC. Full variable domain (missing parts from reference TRBV7-3 and TRBJ2-1): GAGVSQTPSNKVTEKGKYVELRCDPISGHTALYWYRQSLGQGPEFLIYFQGTGAADDSGLPNDRFFAVRPEGSVSTLKIQRTERGDSAVYLCASSSLSSGVYNEQFFGPGTRLTVL.

The CDR3 DNA follows: TGCGCCAGCAGCTCCGGGACAGGGAAGTGGGAGCCCCAGCATTTT. Translated: CASSSGTGKWEPQHF. V and J are TRBV5-1 and TRBJ1-5; the match to TRBD1 covers 9 bases. The CDR3 has 15 amino acids. With V trimmed by 3 bases and J by 8 bases, 9 bases remained unmatched. The germline V gene encodes CDR1 SGHRS and CDR2 YFSETQ.

This sequence joins TRBV27 and TRBJ2-7; a possible D gene is TRBD2 (6 bases). Germline assignment: CDR1 MNHEY and CDR2 SMNVEV (reference sequence). This CDR3 has 16 amino acids. The germline V and J ends were trimmed by 5 bases and 7 bases, with 24 bases remaining between them. CDR3 in DNA: TGTGCCAGCAGTCCCGTTTTTGCGGGACCCCCGGAGGAGCAGTACTTC. It yields the protein CASSPVFAGPPEEQYF.

The chain employs TRBV27 and TRBJ2-7; perhaps TRBD1 as D (6 bases). Germline loops: CDR1 MNHEY, CDR2 SMNVEV (reference sequence). The CDR3 runs to 16 residues. The ends were cut back, 6 bases at V and 4 bases at J, with 22 bases in the middle. For the CDR3, the DNA is TGTGCCAGCAGCATACAGGGCCGGGCGAACCATTACGAGCAGTACTTC. It translates to CASSIQGRANHYEQYF.

The chain has TRBV30 and TRBJ1-6, with a possible D match to TRBD1 (6 bases). V was pared by 2 bases and J by 7 bases, with 15 bases between. The CDR3 runs 15 residues. Germline V CDR1 and CDR2: GTSNPN, SVGIG (reference sequence). CDR3 protein: CAWSIRGAPNSPLHF. CDR3 nucleotides: TGTGCCTGGAGTATACGGGGGGCGCCCAATTCACCCCTCCACTTT. Looking up the rest from reference TRBV30 and TRBJ1-6 gives the full variable domain: SQTIHQWPATLVQPVGSPLSLECTVEGTSNPNLYWYRQAAGRGLQLLFYSVGIGQISSEVPQNLSASRPQDRQFILSSKKLLLSDSGFYLCAWSIRGAPNSPLHFGNGTRLTVT.

This sequence joins TRBV9 and TRBJ2-5; 8 positions match TRBD1. Germline lookup yields CDR1 SGDLS and CDR2 YYNGEE. This CDR3 has 14 residues. J gave up 4 bases and V 2 bases, and 4 bases lay outside the gene matches. This chain's CDR3 is CASSVGQGGETQYF. The CDR3 DNA reads TGTGCCAGCAGCGTCGGACAGGGAGGAGAGACCCAGTACTTC.

The genes are TRBV7-8 and TRBJ2-7; 7 positions match TRBD1. The CDR3 runs 13 residues. Unmatched junction bases numbered 7, after V lost 5 bases and J lost 6 bases. Germline V lookup: CDR1 SGHVS, CDR2 FQNEAQ. For the CDR3, the DNA is TGTGCCAGCAGCCTTTACAGGGGCGGCGAGCAGTACTTC. Translated: CASSLYRGGEQYF.

The chain joins TRBV7-9 to TRBJ1-4; TRBD1 might be the D (6 bases). CDR3 size: 16 residues. The V end was cut by 1 base, the J end by 5 bases, with 14 bases between. CDR1 SEHNR and CDR2 FQNEAQ come from the germline V gene (reference sequence). The CDR3 region has the DNA TGTGCCAGCAGCTTAGACGCAGGACAGCGAAATGAAAAACTGTTTTTT. Protein sequence: CASSLDAGQRNEKLFF.

The rearrangement links TRBV4-2 to TRBJ2-6; D unclear. There are 15 residues in the CDR3. V lost 1 base, J lost 4 bases, and 8 bases lay in between. From germline, CDR1 is LGHNA and CDR2 YNFKEQ. CDR3 in DNA: TGTGCCAGCAGCCAAGTGTCGGGCGGGGCCAACGTCCTGACTTTC. This sequence encodes CASSQVSGGANVLTF.

V gene TRBV9 combines with J gene TRBJ2-1; D is unresolved. V lost 0 bases and J 1 base, leaving 8 bases between the germline ends. Germline CDR1 and CDR2: SGDLS and YYNGEE. This CDR3 contains 15 residues. The CDR3 loop reads CASSVGSRSYNEQFF. The CDR3 DNA reads as TGTGCCAGCAGCGTAGGATCCCGGTCCTACAATGAGCAGTTCTTC.

The genes are TRBV5-1 and TRBJ1-6; unclear D gene. The V and J ends lost 0 bases and 7 bases respectively, with 14 bases between them. The germline V gene encodes CDR1 SGHRS and CDR2 YFSETQ. The CDR3 is made up of 16 amino acids. The DNA of the CDR3 is TGCGCCAGCAGCTTGGACCTCACGGGGAACAATTCACCCCTCCACTTT. Translation gives CASSLDLTGNNSPLHF.

This clone has more than one count but fewer than ten. The chain links TRBV7-6 to TRBJ2-1; the D is unclear. The germline V gene encodes CDR1 SGHVS and CDR2 FNYEAQ. V lost 5 bases, J lost 12 bases, and 14 bases lay in between. The CDR3 consists of 12 residues. The CDR3 spells CASSQDEQWQFF. The CDR3 nucleotides are TGTGCCAGCAGCCAAGACGAGCAGTGGCAGTTCTTC.

The chain is built from TRBV6-5 and TRBJ1-2; 12 bases fit TRBD1. CDR3 length equals 13 residues. Germline V gene sequence: CDR1 MNHEY, CDR2 SVGAGI. The V segment lost 5 bases and the J segment 8 bases; nucleotides outside the gene matches: 3. CDR3 loop: CASSAGTGGGYTF. The CDR3 DNA sequence: TGTGCCAGCAGTGCCGGGACAGGGGGCGGCTACACCTTC.

V is TRBV30 and J is TRBJ1-2, with a weak D call TRBD1 (5 bases). V gave up 5 bases and J gave up 5 bases, with 12 bases separating them. The CDR3 has 12 residues. CDR1 is GTSNPN and CDR2 is SVGIG in the germline V gene (reference sequence). The DNA of the CDR3 is TGTGCCTGGTCCCCGGGGGGGTATGGCTACACCTTC. Translating gives CAWSPGGYGYTF.

This rearrangement joins TRBV7-3 to TRBJ2-5, with unresolved D. CDR1 and CDR2 (germline): SGHTA, FQGTGA. The germline V and J ends were trimmed by 0 bases and 2 bases, with 10 bases remaining between them. The CDR3 contains 15 residues. DNA of the CDR3: TGTGCCAGCAGCTTAACGCCCGAGCCTCAAGAGACCCAGTACTTC. This translates into CASSLTPEPQETQYF.

V gene TRBV6-6 combines with J gene TRBJ2-7, with 7 nucleotides matching TRBD1. V was pared by 4 bases and J by 0 bases, with 9 bases of the junction left unmatched. The germline V gene encodes CDR1 MNHNY and CDR2 SVGAGI (reference sequence). The CDR3 has 16 amino acids. For the CDR3, the DNA is TGTGCCAGCAGTTTCCCCCCCACAGGGGTCTCCTACGAGCAGTACTTC. Amino acids: CASSFPPTGVSYEQYF.

This sequence joins TRBV2 and TRBJ2-3; D may be TRBD2 (5 bases). The V end lost 5 bases, the J end lost 0 bases, and 9 bases lay between the germline ends. The CDR3 sequence is 14 residues long. Germline V CDR1 and CDR2: SNHLY, FYNNEI. DNA for the CDR3: TGTGCCAGCAGTCTCCTAGCTAGCACAGATACGCAGTATTTT. This encodes CASSLLASTDTQYF.

The chain couples TRBV30 to TRBJ2-5; a weak D match, TRBD1 (6 bases). V lost 3 bases and J lost 4, with 6 bases in between. This CDR3 is 11 amino acids long. Looked up from germline, CDR1 is GTSNPN and CDR2 is SVGIG (reference sequence). The CDR3 is CAWRDRETQYF. In DNA, the CDR3 is TGTGCCTGGAGGGACAGAGAGACCCAGTACTTC. Full variable domain (remainder filled in from reference TRBV30 and TRBJ2-5): SQTIHQWPATLVQPVGSPLSLECTVEGTSNPNLYWYRQAAGRGLQLLFYSVGIGQISSEVPQNLSASRPQDRQFILSSKKLLLSDSGFYLCAWRDRETQYFGPGTRLLVL.